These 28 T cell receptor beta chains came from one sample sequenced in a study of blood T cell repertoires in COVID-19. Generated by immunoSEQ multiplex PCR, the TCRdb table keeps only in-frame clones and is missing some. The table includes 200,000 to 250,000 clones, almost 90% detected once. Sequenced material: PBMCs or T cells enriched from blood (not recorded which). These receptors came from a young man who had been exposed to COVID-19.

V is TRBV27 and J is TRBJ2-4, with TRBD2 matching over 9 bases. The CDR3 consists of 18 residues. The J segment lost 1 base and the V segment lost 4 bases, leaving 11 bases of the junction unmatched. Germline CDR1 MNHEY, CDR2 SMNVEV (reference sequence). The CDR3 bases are TGTGCCAGCAGTTCCTGGACTAGCGTTGAAGGGGCCAAAAACATTCAGTACTTC. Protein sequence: CASSSWTSVEGAKNIQYF.

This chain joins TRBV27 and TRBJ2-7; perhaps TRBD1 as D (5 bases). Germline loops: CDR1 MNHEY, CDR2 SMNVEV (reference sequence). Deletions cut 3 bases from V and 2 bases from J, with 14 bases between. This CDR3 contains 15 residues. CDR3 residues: CASSLVGDQAYEQYF. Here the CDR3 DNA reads TGTGCCAGCAGTTTGGTAGGGGATCAAGCCTACGAGCAGTACTTC.

CDR3 in DNA: TGCGCCAGCAGCTATAGGGGCCAACAAGAGACCCAGTACTTC. Translation: CASSYRGQQETQYF. V gene TRBV5-1 combines with J gene TRBJ2-5; D is possibly TRBD1 (5 bases). From germline, CDR1 is SGHRS and CDR2 YFSETQ. The CDR3 is 14 residues long. Trimming cost V 3 bases and J 2 bases, with 11 bases left between them.

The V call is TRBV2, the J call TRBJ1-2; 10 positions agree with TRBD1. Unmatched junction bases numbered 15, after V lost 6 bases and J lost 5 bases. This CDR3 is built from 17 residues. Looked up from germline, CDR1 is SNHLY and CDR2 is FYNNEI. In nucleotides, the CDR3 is TGTGCCAGCAGGTTTGATGGTGGACAGGGGGACCGTTATGGCTACACCTTC. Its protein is CASRFDGGQGDRYGYTF.

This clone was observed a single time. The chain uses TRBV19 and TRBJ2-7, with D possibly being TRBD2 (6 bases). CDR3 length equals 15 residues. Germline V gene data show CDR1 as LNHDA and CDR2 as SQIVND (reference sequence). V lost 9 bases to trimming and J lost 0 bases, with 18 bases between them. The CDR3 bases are TGTGCCAGGGGGGTGGAGGGTCGGAGCTCCTACGAGCAGTACTTC. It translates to CARGVEGRSSYEQYF.

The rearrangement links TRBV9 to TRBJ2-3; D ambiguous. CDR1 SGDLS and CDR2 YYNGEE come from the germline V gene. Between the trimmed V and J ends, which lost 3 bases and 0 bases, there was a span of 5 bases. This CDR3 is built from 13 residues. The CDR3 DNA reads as TGTGCCAGCAGCGCCTTTAGCACAGATACGCAGTATTTT. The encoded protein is CASSAFSTDTQYF.

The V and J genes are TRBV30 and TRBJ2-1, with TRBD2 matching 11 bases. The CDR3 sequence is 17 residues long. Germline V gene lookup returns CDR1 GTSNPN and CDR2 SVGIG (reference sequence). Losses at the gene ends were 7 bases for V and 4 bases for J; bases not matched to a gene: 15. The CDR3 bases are TGTGCCTCAACCGGGACTAGCGGCCCTGTGGTTTACAATGAGCAGTTCTTC. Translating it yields CASTGTSGPVVYNEQFF.

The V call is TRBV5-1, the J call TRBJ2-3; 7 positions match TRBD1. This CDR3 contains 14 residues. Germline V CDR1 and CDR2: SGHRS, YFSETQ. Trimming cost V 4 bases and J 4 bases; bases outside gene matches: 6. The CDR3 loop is CASSGGQRADTQYF. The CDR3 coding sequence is TGCGCCAGCAGCGGGGGACAGCGAGCAGATACGCAGTATTTT.

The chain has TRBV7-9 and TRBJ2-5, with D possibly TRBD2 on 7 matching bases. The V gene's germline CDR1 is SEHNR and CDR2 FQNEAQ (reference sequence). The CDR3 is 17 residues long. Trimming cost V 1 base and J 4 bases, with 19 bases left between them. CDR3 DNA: TGTGCCAGCAGCTTAGGTGGGGGGGCCTTTTTAAGAGAGACCCAGTACTTC. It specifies CASSLGGGAFLRETQYF.

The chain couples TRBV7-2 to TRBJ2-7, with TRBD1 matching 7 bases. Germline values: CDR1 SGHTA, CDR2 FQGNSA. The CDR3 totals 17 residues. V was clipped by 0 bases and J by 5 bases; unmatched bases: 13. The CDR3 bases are TGTGCCAGCAGCTTAGCGCTTTGGCAGGGGGATCGTAACGAGCAGTACTTC. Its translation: CASSLALWQGDRNEQYF.

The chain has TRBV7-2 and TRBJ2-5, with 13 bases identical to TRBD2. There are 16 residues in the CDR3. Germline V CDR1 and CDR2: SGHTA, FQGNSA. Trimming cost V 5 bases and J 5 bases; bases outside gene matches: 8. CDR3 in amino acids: CASSPRTSGGGETQYF. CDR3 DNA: TGTGCCAGCAGCCCGCGGACTAGCGGGGGAGGGGAGACCCAGTACTTC.

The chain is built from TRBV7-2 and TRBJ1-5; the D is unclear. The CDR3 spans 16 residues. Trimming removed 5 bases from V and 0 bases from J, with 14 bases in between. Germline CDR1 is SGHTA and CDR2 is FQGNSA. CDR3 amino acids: CASSRQTGNSNQPQHF. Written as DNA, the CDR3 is TGTGCCAGCAGCCGTCAAACCGGGAATAGCAATCAGCCCCAGCATTTT.

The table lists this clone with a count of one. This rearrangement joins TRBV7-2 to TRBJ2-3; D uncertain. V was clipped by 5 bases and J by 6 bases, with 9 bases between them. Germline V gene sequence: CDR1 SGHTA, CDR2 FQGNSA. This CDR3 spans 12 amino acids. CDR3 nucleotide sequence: TGTGCCAGCAGCCGGCCGGAGGATACGCAGTATTTT. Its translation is CASSRPEDTQYF.

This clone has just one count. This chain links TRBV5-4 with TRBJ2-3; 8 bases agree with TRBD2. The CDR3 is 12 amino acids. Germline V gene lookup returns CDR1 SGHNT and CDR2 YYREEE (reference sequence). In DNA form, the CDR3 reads TGTGCAGGCGGACTAGCTACAGATACGCAGTATTTT. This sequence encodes CAGGLATDTQYF.

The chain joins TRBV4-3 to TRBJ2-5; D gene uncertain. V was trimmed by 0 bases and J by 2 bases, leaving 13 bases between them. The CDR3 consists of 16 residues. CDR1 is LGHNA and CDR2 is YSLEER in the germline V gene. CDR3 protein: CASSQEVWSTQETQYF. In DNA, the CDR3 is TGCGCCAGCAGCCAAGAAGTATGGAGTACTCAAGAGACCCAGTACTTC.

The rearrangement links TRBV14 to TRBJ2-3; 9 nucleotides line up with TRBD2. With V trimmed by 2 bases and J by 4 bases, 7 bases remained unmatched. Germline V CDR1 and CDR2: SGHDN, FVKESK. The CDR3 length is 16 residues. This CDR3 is CASSQPGTSPADTQYF. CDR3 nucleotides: TGTGCCAGCAGCCAACCCGGGACTAGCCCAGCAGATACGCAGTATTTT.

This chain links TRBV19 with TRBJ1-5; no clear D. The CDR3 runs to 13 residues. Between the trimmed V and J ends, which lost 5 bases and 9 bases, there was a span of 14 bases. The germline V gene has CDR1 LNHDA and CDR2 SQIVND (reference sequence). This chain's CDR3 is CASSWQERSPQHF. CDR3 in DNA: TGTGCCAGTAGTTGGCAGGAAAGGTCGCCCCAGCATTTT.

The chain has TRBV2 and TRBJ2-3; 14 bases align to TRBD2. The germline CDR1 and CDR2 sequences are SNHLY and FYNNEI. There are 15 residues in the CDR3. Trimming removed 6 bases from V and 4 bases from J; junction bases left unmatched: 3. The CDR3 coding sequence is TGTGCCAGCAGCGGGACTAGCGGGGGCTCAGATACGCAGTATTTT. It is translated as CASSGTSGGSDTQYF.

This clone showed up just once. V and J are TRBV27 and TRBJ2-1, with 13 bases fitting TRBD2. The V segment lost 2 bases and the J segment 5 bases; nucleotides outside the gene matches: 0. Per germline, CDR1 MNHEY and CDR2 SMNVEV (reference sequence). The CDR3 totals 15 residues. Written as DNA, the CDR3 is TGTGCCAGCAGTTTAGGGACTAGCGGGGACAATGAGCAGTTCTTC. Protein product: CASSLGTSGDNEQFF.

Here the CDR3 DNA reads TGTGCCACCAGTGATCCGGACAGGGGAGAGACCCAGTACTTC. This sequence encodes CATSDPDRGETQYF. This rearrangement joins TRBV24-1 to TRBJ2-5, with 9 nucleotides matching TRBD1. Germline lookup yields CDR1 KGHDR and CDR2 SFDVKD. The CDR3 is made up of 14 amino acids. Trimming cost V 3 bases and J 4 bases; bases outside gene matches: 2.

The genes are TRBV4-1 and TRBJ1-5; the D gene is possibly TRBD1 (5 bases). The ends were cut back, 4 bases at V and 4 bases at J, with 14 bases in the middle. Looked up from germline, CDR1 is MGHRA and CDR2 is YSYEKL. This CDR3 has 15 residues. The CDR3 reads CASSPGGVGNQPQHF. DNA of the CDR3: TGCGCCAGCAGCCCGGGAGGGGTCGGGAATCAGCCCCAGCATTTT.

CDR3: CATSDPRRGGTQYF. CDR3 nucleotides: TGTGCCACCAGTGATCCTCGACGGGGGGGTACCCAGTACTTC. V and J are TRBV24-1 and TRBJ2-5; 8 bases are a match to TRBD2. V was pared by 3 bases and J by 8 bases, with 7 bases of the junction left unmatched. Germline CDR1 reads KGHDR; CDR2 reads SFDVKD. This CDR3 is 14 amino acids long.

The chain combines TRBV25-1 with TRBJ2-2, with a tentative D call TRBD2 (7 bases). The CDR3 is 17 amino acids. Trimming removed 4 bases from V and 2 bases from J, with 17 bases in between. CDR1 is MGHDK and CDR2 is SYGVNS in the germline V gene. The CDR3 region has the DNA TGTGCCAGCAGTGCCCGTAAAGGGGGGGCAAACACCGGGGAGCTGTTTTTT. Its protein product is CASSARKGGANTGELFF.

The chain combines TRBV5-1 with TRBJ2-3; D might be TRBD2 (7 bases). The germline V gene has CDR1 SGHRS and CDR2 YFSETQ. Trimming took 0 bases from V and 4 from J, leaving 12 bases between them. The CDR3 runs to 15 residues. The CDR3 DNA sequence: TGCGCCAGCAGCTTGGCCGGGGGGCGCTCAGATACGCAGTATTTT. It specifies CASSLAGGRSDTQYF.

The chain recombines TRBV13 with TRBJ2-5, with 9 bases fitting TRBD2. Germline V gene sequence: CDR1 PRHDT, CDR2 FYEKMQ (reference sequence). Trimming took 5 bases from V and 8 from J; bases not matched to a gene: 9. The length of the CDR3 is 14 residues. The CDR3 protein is CASSRAGGGGTQYF. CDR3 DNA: TGTGCCAGCAGCCGAGCGGGGGGAGGTGGCACCCAGTACTTC.

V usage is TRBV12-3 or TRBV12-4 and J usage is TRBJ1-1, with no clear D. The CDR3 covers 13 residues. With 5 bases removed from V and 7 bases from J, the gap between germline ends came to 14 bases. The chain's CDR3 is CASSTSTGFEAFF. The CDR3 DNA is TGTGCCAGCAGTACATCTACGGGATTTGAAGCTTTCTTT.

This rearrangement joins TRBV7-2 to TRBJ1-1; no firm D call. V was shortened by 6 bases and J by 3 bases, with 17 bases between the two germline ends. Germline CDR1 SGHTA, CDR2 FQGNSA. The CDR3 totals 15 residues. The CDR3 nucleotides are TGTGCCAGCAGTACAACGGGTGCGAGTCACACTGAAGCTTTCTTT. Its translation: CASSTTGASHTEAFF.

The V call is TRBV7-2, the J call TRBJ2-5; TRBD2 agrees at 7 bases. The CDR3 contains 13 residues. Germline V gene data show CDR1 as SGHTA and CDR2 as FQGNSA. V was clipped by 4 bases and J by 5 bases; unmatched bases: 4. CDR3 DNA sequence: TGTGCCAGCAGCTCGGGGGGTGGGGAGACCCAGTACTTC. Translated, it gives CASSSGGGETQYF.